One and the same sample provided the 21 T cell receptor beta chains below, sequenced in a study of blood T cell repertoires in COVID-19. Profiled with immunoSEQ multiplex PCR; TCRdb holds only in-frame clones, not every one. Of roughly 88,000 clones in the sample, about nine tenths were seen once. The sample comprised peripheral blood. The source of these receptors is a woman in her forties or fifties in a cohort sampled during active COVID-19.

This clone was found once. The chain recombines TRBV3-1 (or the pseudogene TRBV3-2) with TRBJ2-3, with TRBD2 as a possible D gene (6 bases). The V end was cut by 4 bases, the J end by 5 bases, with 13 bases between. CDR3 length equals 14 residues. From germline, CDR1 is LGHDT and CDR2 YNNKEL (reference sequence). CDR3 residues: CASSPLWGEDTQYF. Here the CDR3 DNA reads TGTGCCAGCAGCCCCCTTTGGGGGGAAGATACGCAGTATTTT.

This clone was picked up one time. This chain connects TRBV5-1 to TRBJ1-1, with D possibly TRBD1 on 5 matching bases. CDR1 SGHRS and CDR2 YFSETQ come from the germline V gene. Trimming pared 0 bases from V and 3 bases from J, leaving 12 bases between. CDR3 length: 15 amino acids. The DNA of the CDR3 is TGCGCCAGCAGCTTGGGAGCAGGGTCTTACACTGAAGCTTTCTTT. Translation gives CASSLGAGSYTEAFF.

This chain links TRBV3-1 (or the pseudogene TRBV3-2) with TRBJ2-3; TRBD1 matches 11 bases. J was trimmed by 4 bases and V by 4 bases; bases with no gene match: 7. The germline gives CDR1 LGHDT, CDR2 YNNKEL (reference sequence). CDR3 length equals 16 residues. The CDR3 nucleotides are TGTGCCAGCAGCCCCACGGGACAGGGGGTCGCAGATACGCAGTATTTT. It encodes CASSPTGQGVADTQYF.

J is TRBJ1-5 and V is TRBV28; TRBD1 aligns across 7 bases. Unmatched junction bases numbered 5, after V lost 5 bases and J lost 1 base. The CDR3 extends over 15 amino acids. CDR1 and CDR2 from the germline V gene are MDHEN and SYDVKM. As DNA, the CDR3 is TGTGCCAGCAGTCGACCAGGGGGGAGCAATCAGCCCCAGCATTTT. This translates into CASSRPGGSNQPQHF.

The rearrangement joins TRBV5-1 to TRBJ2-3; 8 bases are a match to TRBD2. The germline V gene has CDR1 SGHRS and CDR2 YFSETQ. V dropped 4 bases and J dropped 2; count of bases not matched to a gene: 6. There are 15 residues in the CDR3. Here the CDR3 reads CASSQSGGVTDTQYF. CDR3 DNA: TGCGCCAGCAGCCAGAGCGGGGGAGTCACAGATACGCAGTATTTT.

The chain joins TRBV18 to TRBJ2-1; 11 bases align to TRBD2. In germline, CDR1 is KGHSH, CDR2 LQKENI. The V and J ends lost 1 base and 5 bases, in that order; junction bases with no gene match: 10. The CDR3 loop spans 18 amino acids. The CDR3 coding sequence is TGTGCCAGCTCACCACGCATTACGACTAGCGGGATCGACAATGAGCAGTTCTTC. It yields the protein CASSPRITTSGIDNEQFF.

This clone was observed once. V usage is TRBV3-1 (or the pseudogene TRBV3-2) and J usage is TRBJ2-7; 10 nucleotides align to TRBD1. Germline-derived CDR1 and CDR2 are LGHDT and YNNKEL (reference sequence). The CDR3 covers 15 residues. V shed 2 bases, J shed 3 bases, and the junction held 4 bases outside the gene matches. The CDR3, as DNA: TGTGCCAGCAGCCAACTGGGACAGGGGATCTACGAGCAGTACTTC. Translation gives CASSQLGQGIYEQYF.

This chain links TRBV2 with TRBJ2-2; 9 bases are shared with TRBD2. Germline V gives CDR1 SNHLY, CDR2 FYNNEI. Trimming cost V 10 bases and J 4 bases; bases outside gene matches: 13. The CDR3 is 16 amino acids. DNA of the CDR3: TGTGCCACCCCAGCCCAGCGGGGGGCCCTCACCGGGGAGCTGTTTTTT. This translates into CATPAQRGALTGELFF.

V gene TRBV5-1 combines with J gene TRBJ2-5, with D maybe TRBD1 (7 bases). This CDR3 spans 13 amino acids. V was trimmed by 7 bases and J by 5 bases, leaving 15 bases between them. The germline V gene encodes CDR1 SGHRS and CDR2 YFSETQ. The CDR3: CASGPGGGETQYF. The CDR3, as DNA: TGCGCCAGCGGCCCAGGGGGAGGTGAGACCCAGTACTTC.

The chain combines TRBV18 with TRBJ1-5, with D possibly matching TRBD1 (6 bases). The CDR3 is 15 residues long. CDR1 is KGHSH, CDR2 LQKENI, per germline. V was pared by 3 bases and J by 0 bases, with 9 bases between. Here the CDR3 reads CASSPTGDSNQPQHF. The CDR3 DNA follows: TGTGCCAGCTCACCGACAGGAGATAGCAATCAGCCCCAGCATTTT.

The genes are TRBV6-5 and TRBJ2-1; a weak D match, TRBD2 (6 bases). The V end was cut by 6 bases, the J end by 10 bases, with 19 bases between. Per germline, CDR1 MNHEY and CDR2 SVGAGI. The CDR3 runs 14 residues. The CDR3 DNA is TGTGCCAGCAGCCCGAAGGGCGGGAAAAGGGAGCAGTTCTTC. Protein product: CASSPKGGKREQFF.

CDR3 residues: CASSLSWTGGEKLFF. As DNA, the CDR3 is TGTGCCAGCAGTTTAAGTTGGACAGGGGGTGAAAAACTGTTTTTT. V gene TRBV28 combines with J gene TRBJ1-4, with 10 positions matching TRBD1. Trimming cost V 2 bases and J 7 bases; bases outside gene matches: 4. Per germline, CDR1 MDHEN and CDR2 SYDVKM. This CDR3 contains 15 residues.

This clone was counted once. V usage is TRBV19 and J usage is TRBJ2-5, with a weak D call TRBD1 (5 bases). This CDR3 contains 14 residues. Germline assignment: CDR1 LNHDA and CDR2 SQIVND (reference sequence). Trimming took off 5 bases at V and 5 bases at J, with 15 bases between the two ends. Here the CDR3 reads CASSDAGYRETQYF. In DNA form, the CDR3 reads TGTGCCAGTAGTGACGCAGGGTATCGGGAGACCCAGTACTTC.

V gene TRBV24-1 combines with J gene TRBJ2-3; D is unclear. The length of the CDR3 is 13 residues. V lost 9 bases and J lost 0, with 9 bases in between. Germline V gene lookup returns CDR1 KGHDR and CDR2 SFDVKD. The CDR3 nucleotides read TGTGCCACCCACAGCTCTAGCACAGATACGCAGTATTTT. It yields the protein CATHSSSTDTQYF.

The chain links TRBV7-9 to TRBJ2-7, with D possibly matching TRBD1 (6 bases). Germline assignment: CDR1 SEHNR and CDR2 FQNEAQ (reference sequence). There are 14 residues in the CDR3. The V gene lost 5 bases and the J gene lost 2 bases, with 13 bases spanning the gap. The CDR3 loop reads CASSPTGRTYEQYF. The CDR3 nucleotides are TGTGCCAGCAGCCCGACAGGACGAACCTACGAGCAGTACTTC.

This clone was seen only once. CDR3 DNA: TGTGCCAGCAGTCCCACAGGGGGCCCTCGGTACTTCTTT. Translating it yields CASSPTGGPRYFF. The chain carries TRBV28 and TRBJ1-1; 9 bases match TRBD1. Germline V gene sequence: CDR1 MDHEN, CDR2 SYDVKM. V shed 5 bases and J 14 bases; nucleotides not matched to a gene: 12. This CDR3 region has 13 residues.

This sequence joins TRBV2 and TRBJ2-1; TRBD2 matches at 12 bases. The CDR3 has 15 residues. The trim removed 6 bases at V and 7 bases at J, leaving 7 bases unmatched. Germline CDR1 and CDR2: SNHLY and FYNNEI. The CDR3 loop is CASSLLAGGLNEQFF. In nucleotides, the CDR3 is TGTGCCAGCAGCCTTCTAGCGGGAGGGCTTAATGAGCAGTTCTTC.

A remark on this clone: No conserved phenylalanine or tryptophan ends this CDR3, so it is likely a read error. Because the CDR3's place on the DNA is in doubt, the DNA is left out and the CDR3 is given as listed by TCRdb. CDR3 loop: CASSQSLGPPE. The chain combines TRBV23-1 with TRBJ1-2. TRBV23-1 is an ORF, with its function uncertain. The CDR3 has 11 amino acids, counting both end residues.

This chain uses TRBV4-2 with TRBJ1-6, with 8 positions matching TRBD1. CDR3 length: 14 amino acids. The J segment lost 6 bases and the V segment lost 5 bases, leaving 3 bases of the junction unmatched. CDR1 LGHNA and CDR2 YNFKEQ come from the germline V gene. CDR3 bases: TGTGCCAGCAGCTCAGGACAGGGTAATTCACCCCTCCACTTT. Encoded protein: CASSSGQGNSPLHF.

J is TRBJ2-6 and V is TRBV29-1, with D maybe TRBD2 (5 bases). CDR1 is SQVTM, CDR2 ANQGSEA, per germline. V was cut by 6 bases and J by 4 bases, with 10 bases left in between. The CDR3 covers 13 residues. CDR3 protein: CSVRGAGANVLTF. DNA of the CDR3: TGCAGCGTCCGGGGAGCCGGGGCCAACGTCCTGACTTTC.

The chain couples TRBV27 to TRBJ2-7, with TRBD1 identical over 9 bases. This CDR3 spans 16 amino acids. Germline values: CDR1 MNHEY, CDR2 SMNVEV (reference sequence). Trimming cost V 4 bases and J 3 bases; bases outside gene matches: 10. CDR3 in amino acids: CASSYITGQGLYEQYF. The CDR3 bases are TGTGCCAGCAGTTATATCACGGGACAGGGTCTCTACGAGCAGTACTTC.